This entry is about one TCR beta chain. TCRdb ran MiXCR on the 5' RACE reads and lists one entry per CDR3 protein. The sample records about 40,000 distinct CDR3 sequences, 7.5% to 9% being singletons. The source of the sample is a study of early T cells in non-severe SARS-CoV-2 infection. Trimming removed 0 bases at V and 0 bases at J, with 12 bases between. This CDR3 contains 16 residues. CDR1 and CDR2 from the germline V gene are SEHNR and FQNEAQ (reference sequence). This chain joins TRBV7-9 and TRBJ2-7; TRBD2 is a possible D gene (6 bases). The material was whole blood, obtained at baseline. The source of this sequence is an adult who was a healthcare worker with PCR-confirmed SARS-CoV-2 infection or an uninfected control (not recorded which). CDR3 region: CASSLAPGVFSYEQYF. The CDR3 DNA sequence: TGTGCCAGCAGCTTAGCCCCGGGAGTTTTCTCCTACGAGCAGTACTTC.